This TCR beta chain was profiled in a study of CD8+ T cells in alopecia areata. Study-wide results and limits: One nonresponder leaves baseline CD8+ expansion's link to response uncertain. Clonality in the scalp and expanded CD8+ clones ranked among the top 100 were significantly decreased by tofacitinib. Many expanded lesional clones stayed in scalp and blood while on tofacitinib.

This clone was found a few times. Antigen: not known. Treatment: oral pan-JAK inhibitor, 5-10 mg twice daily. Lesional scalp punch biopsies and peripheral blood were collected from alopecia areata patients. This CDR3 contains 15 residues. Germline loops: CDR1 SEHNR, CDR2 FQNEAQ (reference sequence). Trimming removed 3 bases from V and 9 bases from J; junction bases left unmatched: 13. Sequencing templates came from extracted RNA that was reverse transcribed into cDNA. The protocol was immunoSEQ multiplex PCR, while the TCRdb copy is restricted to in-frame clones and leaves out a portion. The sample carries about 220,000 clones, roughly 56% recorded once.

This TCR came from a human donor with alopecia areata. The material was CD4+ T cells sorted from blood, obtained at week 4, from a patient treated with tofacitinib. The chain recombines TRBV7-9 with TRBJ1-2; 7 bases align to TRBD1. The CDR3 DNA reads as TGTGCCAGCAGCTTGGCCGACAGGGCGAGTTGGAGCTACACCTTC. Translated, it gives CASSLADRASWSYTF.